This TCR beta chain was sequenced during a study of CD8 T cells in ankylosing spondylitis. This CDR3 has 13 amino acids. V lost 3 bases and J 0 bases, leaving 6 bases between the germline ends. Germline CDR1 reads LGHNA; CDR2 reads YSLEER. Study outcomes and limitations: A subset of motif variants has previously been described in the synovial fluid and blood of reactive arthritis. Relatively scarce in peripheral blood, disease-linked clones were CD8+. Blood from ankylosing spondylitis patients appeared to carry a characteristic roughly 8-variant TCR beta motif. Reportedly, disease-linked clones are significantly enriched in ankylosing spondylitis patients' matched synovial fluid.

TCRdb independently ran MiXCR on the 5' RACE reads; one entry per CDR3 protein. The table shows roughly 370,000 distinct CDR3 sequences, with around 24% occurring only once. Concerning this clonotype itself: What it recognizes is unknown.

This TCR was sampled from a male donor with ankylosing spondylitis. Source material: blood, either unsorted or a sorted T cell fraction (not recorded which). The chain carries TRBV4-3 and TRBJ2-7; D tentatively fits TRBD1 or TRBD2 (5 bases each). The CDR3 is CASSQGTSYEQYF. The CDR3 DNA reads as TGCGCCAGCAGCCAGGGGACCTCCTACGAGCAGTACTTC.